The 27 T cell receptor beta chains in this list originate from one sample, sequenced in a study of blood T cell repertoires in COVID-19. Assay used: immunoSEQ multiplex PCR; TCRdb lists only in-frame clones, some missing. Of 200,000 to 250,000 clones listed, approximately 83% are singletons. Sequencing used peripheral blood. These receptors all stem from a woman aged 55 to 70 with acute or convalescent COVID-19.

V usage is TRBV7-4 and J usage is TRBJ1-4; D is ambiguous. This CDR3 has 15 amino acids. Per the germline V gene, CDR1 is SGHVT and CDR2 is SQSDAQ. Trimming cost V 4 bases and J 2 bases, with 11 bases left between them. The CDR3 bases are TGTGCCAGCAGCTACTTTGGGAGGACTAATGAAAAACTGTTTTTT. Translation: CASSYFGRTNEKLFF.

V usage is TRBV30 and J usage is TRBJ2-1; TRBD2 is a possible D gene (5 bases). Looked up from germline, CDR1 is GTSNPN and CDR2 is SVGIG (reference sequence). The length of the CDR3 is 13 residues. V dropped 1 base and J dropped 4 bases, with 8 bases sitting between them. Written as DNA, the CDR3 is TGTGCCTGGAGTGCATCGGGGTACAATGAGCAGTTCTTC. The encoded protein is CAWSASGYNEQFF.

The chain couples TRBV2 to TRBJ1-5; D call uncertain. The CDR3 is 14 residues long. V was shortened by 3 bases and J by 6 bases, with 12 bases between the two germline ends. CDR1 and CDR2 (germline): SNHLY, FYNNEI. CDR3 nucleotide sequence: TGTGCCAGCAGTGAGTCATCAAGTAGTCAGCCCCAGCATTTT. As protein: CASSESSSSQPQHF.

The rearrangement joins TRBV2 to TRBJ1-1, with a tentative D call TRBD1 (5 bases). Germline V CDR1 and CDR2: SNHLY, FYNNEI. There are 13 residues in the CDR3. Trimming took 6 bases from V and 4 from J, leaving 12 bases between them. CDR3 in amino acids: CASRGRWVTEAFF. The CDR3 nucleotides read TGTGCCAGCAGGGGGCGATGGGTCACTGAAGCTTTCTTT. The whole variable domain, remainder taken from reference TRBV2 and TRBJ1-1, is EPEVTQTPSHQVTQMGQEVILRCVPISNHLYFYWYRQILGQKVEFLVSFYNNEISEKSEIFDDQFSVERPDGSNFTLKIRSTKLEDSAMYFCASRGRWVTEAFFGQGTRLTVV.

The chain employs TRBV6-5 and TRBJ2-3; D possibly corresponds to TRBD1 (6 bases). Germline values: CDR1 MNHEY, CDR2 SVGAGI. The V gene lost 2 bases and the J gene lost 8 bases, with 17 bases spanning the gap. This CDR3 has 15 amino acids. CDR3 nucleotide sequence: TGTGCCAGCAGTTACGAGTGGCAGGGGAAAGGTACGCAGTATTTT. It yields the protein CASSYEWQGKGTQYF.

The chain carries TRBV7-3 and TRBJ1-1, with D tentatively TRBD1 (6 bases). Germline V gene sequence: CDR1 SGHTA, CDR2 FQGTGA. The CDR3 has 13 amino acids. Trimming cost V 5 bases and J 9 bases, with 16 bases left between them. CDR3 DNA sequence: TGTGCCAGCAGCCCGACTGGGGGGGGCCAAGCTTTCTTT. Amino acid sequence: CASSPTGGGQAFF.

V and J are TRBV7-8 and TRBJ1-1; a possible D gene is TRBD1 (5 bases). The CDR3 has 15 residues. Germline CDR1 SGHVS, CDR2 FQNEAQ. V lost 1 base to trimming and J lost 3 bases, with 12 bases between them. The chain's CDR3 is CASSLGIGVDTEAFF. CDR3 nucleotide sequence: TGTGCCAGCAGCTTAGGAATAGGGGTAGACACTGAAGCTTTCTTT.

The CDR3 spells CASSSTGTDTQYF. The CDR3 DNA reads as TGTGCCAGCAGCTCCACAGGGACAGATACGCAGTATTTT. V and J are TRBV7-3 and TRBJ2-3, with D possibly being TRBD1 (6 bases). V dropped 4 bases and J dropped 3 bases, with 8 bases sitting between them. The germline V gene has CDR1 SGHTA and CDR2 FQGTGA. The CDR3 totals 13 residues.

This clone was seen only once. This sequence joins TRBV2 and TRBJ1-3; D is ambiguous. CDR1 SNHLY and CDR2 FYNNEI come from the germline V gene. V lost 8 bases and J 0 bases, leaving 17 bases between the germline ends. The CDR3 is made up of 16 amino acids. In nucleotides, the CDR3 is TGTGCCAGCTCCCCCCCGGTTCTTGGCTCTGGAAACACCATATATTTT. Amino acid sequence: CASSPPVLGSGNTIYF.

The chain combines TRBV27 with TRBJ1-1; D remains ambiguous. The CDR3 contains 15 residues. CDR1 and CDR2 from the germline V gene are MNHEY and SMNVEV (reference sequence). V gave up 8 bases and J gave up 1 base, with 17 bases separating them. The CDR3: CASLPRGRQNTEAFF. The CDR3 DNA reads TGTGCCAGCTTACCACGAGGGCGACAGAACACTGAAGCTTTCTTT.

V gene TRBV6-5 combines with J gene TRBJ1-1; 7 bases fit TRBD1. Germline V gene lookup returns CDR1 MNHEY and CDR2 SVGAGI. V was clipped by 2 bases and J by 6 bases; unmatched bases: 9. This CDR3 is 15 amino acids long. CDR3 in DNA: TGTGCCAGCAGTTACATATCTAAGGGGGCCCCTGAAGCTTTCTTT. Translation gives CASSYISKGAPEAFF.

The chain joins TRBV30 to TRBJ2-1; a weak D match, TRBD2 (6 bases). From germline, CDR1 is GTSNPN and CDR2 SVGIG (reference sequence). V gave up 7 bases and J gave up 7 bases, with 23 bases separating them. This CDR3 has 15 amino acids. Written as DNA, the CDR3 is TGTGCCTCCCCCCGGGCGGGGAGATCAATAAATGAGCAGTTCTTC. Its translation: CASPRAGRSINEQFF.

This clone was counted a single time. The chain recombines TRBV6-6 with TRBJ1-6; D ambiguous. V was shortened by 3 bases and J by 5 bases, with 8 bases between the two germline ends. This CDR3 has 14 amino acids. Germline V lookup: CDR1 MNHNY, CDR2 SVGAGI (reference sequence). DNA of the CDR3: TGTGCCAGCAGTTATGGGCAAGATAATTCACCCCTCCACTTT. Translation gives CASSYGQDNSPLHF.

This chain uses TRBV4-2 with TRBJ2-3; 12 positions agree with TRBD2. The CDR3 loop spans 17 amino acids. The J segment lost 6 bases and the V segment lost 2 bases, leaving 9 bases of the junction unmatched. Looked up from germline, CDR1 is LGHNA and CDR2 is YNFKEQ. CDR3 region: CASSQRGASGGADTQYF. The CDR3 DNA follows: TGTGCCAGCAGCCAAAGAGGGGCTAGCGGGGGGGCCGATACGCAGTATTTT.

The chain has TRBV7-2 and TRBJ1-2; D call uncertain. V lost 3 bases, J lost 4 bases, and 15 bases lay in between. The germline gives CDR1 SGHTA, CDR2 FQGNSA. CDR3 size: 15 residues. CDR3 nucleotides: TGTGCCAGCAGCTTCCCAGGCGCCCCTCCCTATGGCTACACCTTC. Translated: CASSFPGAPPYGYTF.

The J gene is TRBJ1-1, the V gene TRBV5-1; TRBD1 is a possible D gene (5 bases). Trimming shortened V by 6 bases and J by 4 bases, and 13 bases separated the two germline ends. This CDR3 is 13 amino acids long. Germline V gives CDR1 SGHRS, CDR2 YFSETQ. CDR3 amino acids: CASTTQGGTEAFF. The CDR3 DNA reads TGCGCCAGCACTACCCAGGGTGGCACTGAAGCTTTCTTT.

The CDR3 DNA is TGCGCCAGCAGCCTGGTTAGGGGGCGGTCACCCCTCCACTTT. Protein sequence: CASSLVRGRSPLHF. This chain links TRBV5-1 with TRBJ1-6, with 7 bases that match TRBD1. Per the germline V gene, CDR1 is SGHRS and CDR2 is YFSETQ. The CDR3 has 14 amino acids. V shed 4 bases, J shed 10 bases, and the junction held 8 bases outside the gene matches.

The chain employs TRBV30 and TRBJ1-1; 7 bases align to TRBD1. With 3 bases clipped from V and 8 bases from J, the junction kept 3 bases outside the gene matches. The germline gives CDR1 GTSNPN, CDR2 SVGIG (reference sequence). This CDR3 region has 11 residues. The CDR3, as DNA: TGTGCCTGGAGCCTGGACAGGGAAGCTTTCTTT. Translating gives CAWSLDREAFF. The variable domain in full, completed from reference TRBV30 and TRBJ1-1, reads SQTIHQWPATLVQPVGSPLSLECTVEGTSNPNLYWYRQAAGRGLQLLFYSVGIGQISSEVPQNLSASRPQDRQFILSSKKLLLSDSGFYLCAWSLDREAFFGQGTRLTVV.

The V and J genes are TRBV3-1 (or the pseudogene TRBV3-2) and TRBJ2-2, with 8 bases fitting TRBD2. After removal of 1 base from V and 11 bases from J, the junction contained 6 bases not matched to a gene. CDR3 length equals 14 residues. Germline CDR1 LGHDT, CDR2 YNNKEL (reference sequence). The CDR3 sequence is CASSQVRGGGELFF. The CDR3 bases are TGTGCCAGCAGCCAAGTACGGGGGGGCGGTGAGCTGTTTTTT.

As for this clone: The junction does not match germline at one end; this may be a read error. CDR3 in DNA: TGTGCCAGCAGTGACTCGGTGCGGACTGAAGCTTTCTTT. Translated, it gives CASSDSVRTEAFF. This chain joins TRBV6-5 and TRBJ1-1; D not certain. CDR1 is MNHEY and CDR2 is SVGAGI in the germline V gene. There are 13 residues in the CDR3.

The sample holds one count of this clone. The CDR3, as DNA: TGTGCCAGCAGCTCGGTCGCGGGGGGGCAAGAGACCCAGTACTTC. It translates to CASSSVAGGQETQYF. This chain joins TRBV5-5 and TRBJ2-5; TRBD2 aligns across 9 bases. Unmatched junction bases numbered 5, after V lost 3 bases and J lost 2 bases. CDR3 length equals 15 residues. Germline V lookup: CDR1 SGHKS, CDR2 YYEKEE (reference sequence).

V usage is TRBV6-5 and J usage is TRBJ2-3; no firm D call. Germline lookup yields CDR1 MNHEY and CDR2 SVGAGI. The CDR3 is 13 amino acids. The V gene lost 5 bases and the J gene lost 1 base, with 7 bases spanning the gap. DNA of the CDR3: TGTGCCAGCAGTCTATTTCGCACAGATACGCAGTATTTT. Translating it yields CASSLFRTDTQYF.

The chain uses TRBV21-1 and TRBJ2-1; the D call TRBD2 from the table was never checked on the DNA. TRBV21-1 is deemed a pseudogene. The CDR3 sequence is 14 residues long. The DNA for the CDR3 is TGTGCCCTCACGGCCGGGAAGACCTACAATGAGCAGTTCTTC. As protein: CALTAGKTYNEQFF.

The chain uses TRBV10-3 and TRBJ2-7, with a possible D match to TRBD1 (6 bases). The CDR3 consists of 12 residues. The ends were cut back, 6 bases at V and 6 bases at J, with 12 bases in the middle. Germline CDR1 reads ENHRY; CDR2 reads SYGVKD. The CDR3 here is CAIRTTGTEQYF. Here the CDR3 DNA reads TGTGCCATCAGGACTACAGGGACCGAGCAGTACTTC.

The J gene is TRBJ1-6, the V gene TRBV7-9; weak D call: TRBD1 (6 bases). With 7 bases removed from V and 7 bases from J, the gap between germline ends came to 8 bases. The CDR3 is 12 amino acids. Germline loops: CDR1 SEHNR, CDR2 FQNEAQ (reference sequence). CDR3: CASTTGNSPLHF. The DNA of the CDR3 is TGTGCCAGCACAACAGGGAATTCACCCCTCCACTTT.

This clone was observed a few times. The rearrangement links TRBV5-1 to TRBJ2-7; TRBD2 is a possible D gene (5 bases). V shed 0 bases and J shed 3 bases, with 10 bases lying between them. This CDR3 is built from 14 residues. Per germline, CDR1 SGHRS and CDR2 YFSETQ. CDR3 bases: TGCGCCAGCAGCTTGGTGACGGGAAGCTACGAGCAGTACTTC. Its protein is CASSLVTGSYEQYF.

This clone was recorded a few times. The V call is TRBV6-1, the J call TRBJ1-5; the D is unclear. The CDR3 has 15 amino acids. Trimming removed 0 bases from V and 5 bases from J, with 11 bases in between. The germline gives CDR1 MNHNS, CDR2 SASEGT. The CDR3 DNA reads TGTGCCAGCAGTGAAGCGCTAGGCAGCCATCAGCCCCAGCATTTT. This encodes CASSEALGSHQPQHF.